These T cell receptor beta chains were read from a single sample in a study of cytomegalovirus exposure and HLA in healthy donors. Sequencing was performed with immunoSEQ multiplex PCR; in TCRdb, only in-frame clones are kept and a portion is missing. The repertoire has under 200,000 clones, approximately 80% of them found once; the top ten carry 1.5% to 2%. The sample taken for sequencing was PBMCs. All receptors come from a woman in her twenties or thirties in good health and CMV-seronegative. CDR3s include the opening cysteine and the closing phenylalanine or tryptophan. A D gene is named only where the DNA matches it firmly. The listing skips clone size in some rows; elsewhere it reads once, few, many or a size class.

abundance,d_gene,v_gene,j_gene,CDR3nt,CDR3aa
-,TRBD1,TRBV4-2,TRBJ2-7,TGTGCCAGCAGCCAACTCGCGGTAGGGACAGGGAGGCCATACGAGCAGTACTTC,CASSQLAVGTGRPYEQYF
-,TRBD1,TRBV19,TRBJ2-7,TGTGCCAGTAGTAGGACAGGATTCTACGAGCAGTACTTC,CASSRTGFYEQYF
-,-,TRBV15,TRBJ1-4,TGTGCCACCAGCATCCGGGAGTCCCCAACTAATGAAAAACTGTTTTTT,CATSIRESPTNEKLFF
few,-,TRBV6-4,TRBJ1-5,TGTGCCAGCAGTGACGGTGAGACAGGCTATAGCAATCAGCCCCAGCATTTT,CASSDGETGYSNQPQHF
few,-,TRBV6-8,TRBJ1-5,TGTGCCAGCAGCACCAAGGGGAGGGACGAGGGCAATCAGCCCCAGCATTTT,CASSTKGRDEGNQPQHF
-,TRBD2,TRBV5-4,TRBJ2-1,TGTGCCAGCAGCCCTAGCGGGGGGGCCTGGGATGAGCAGTTCTTC,CASSPSGGAWDEQFF
-,TRBD2,TRBV6-1,TRBJ2-1,TGTGCCAGCGGGGGTCTAGCGGGCTACAATGAGCAGTTCTTC,CASGGLAGYNEQFF
few,TRBD1,TRBV5-8,TRBJ2-7,TGTGCCAGCAGACCGGGACAGGGGGTCGAGCAGTACTTC,CASRPGQGVEQYF
-,TRBD1,TRBV9,TRBJ2-1,TGTGCCAGCAGCGTAAGGGGACAGGCTTCCAATGAGCAGTTCTTC,CASSVRGQASNEQFF
-,TRBD2,TRBV2,TRBJ2-1,TGTGCCAGCAGTGTTAGCGGGGAGGTCAATGAGCAGTTCTTC,CASSVSGEVNEQFF
-,TRBD2,TRBV19,TRBJ2-1,TGTGCCAGTAATGACGGGACTAGCGGGAGTTACAATGAGCAGTTCTTC,CASNDGTSGSYNEQFF
-,TRBD2,TRBV4-1,TRBJ2-2,TGCGCCAGCGGTACGAGCAACCTAGCGGGAGCCCCCGGGGAGCTGTTTTTT,CASGTSNLAGAPGELFF
few,-,TRBV13,TRBJ1-2,TGTGCCAGCAGCTTACAGGGGATAGAGGGCTACACCTTC,CASSLQGIEGYTF
-,-,TRBV19,TRBJ1-1,TGTGCCAGTAGTATAGGGGCGCCCGATCCCGACGAAGCTTTCTTT,CASSIGAPDPDEAFF
-,TRBD1,TRBV5-6,TRBJ1-2,TGTGCCAGCAGCCCTGGGGGGGACAGGAGATCCTATGGCTACACCTTC,CASSPGGDRRSYGYTF
-,TRBD2,TRBV5-6,TRBJ2-2,TGTGCCAGCAGCGACCGGGGCGGGGGGTACCTCACCGGGGAGCTGTTTTTT,CASSDRGGGYLTGELFF
-,TRBD2,TRBV5-6,TRBJ2-3,TGTGCCAGCAGCTCGCCGGGACTAGCGGGGGCCGGGGGAGATACGCAGTATTTT,CASSSPGLAGAGGDTQYF
few,TRBD2,TRBV6-4,TRBJ2-3,TGTGCCAGCAGTTGGCGGGGGAGCACAGATACGCAGTATTTT,CASSWRGSTDTQYF
-,TRBD1,TRBV10-3,TRBJ2-3,TGTGCCACATTCGGGACAGGAGAGATGGGTACGCAGTATTTT,CATFGTGEMGTQYF
-,TRBD2,TRBV5-1,TRBJ2-5,TGCGCCAGCAGCCCGGGGGGGGAGACCCAGTACTTC,CASSPGGETQYF
-,-,TRBV18,TRBJ1-1,TGTGCCAGCTCACCACGACGGGAGAACACTGAAGCTTTCTTT,CASSPRRENTEAFF
-,TRBD2,TRBV5-4,TRBJ2-7,TGTGCCAGCAGCCGCAGCGGGGGGGCTCACGAGCAGTACTTC,CASSRSGGAHEQYF
-,-,TRBV2,TRBJ2-1,TGTGCCAGCAAAGGCGGGAAGAGCTCCTACAATGAGCAGTTCTTC,CASKGGKSSYNEQFF
-,-,TRBV5-4,TRBJ1-2,TGTGCCAGCAGCTTGGTGGCCAGTACTAAGTACACCTTC,CASSLVASTKYTF
-,-,TRBV19,TRBJ2-2,TGTGCCAGTAGCCAATATCAGGGGAACACCGGGGAGCTGTTTTTT,CASSQYQGNTGELFF
-,TRBD2,TRBV5-8,TRBJ2-7,TGTGCCAGCAGCTTTCGACTAGCGGGCTACGAGCAGTACTTC,CASSFRLAGYEQYF
-,TRBD1,TRBV5-1,TRBJ1-1,TGCGCCAGCAGCCCGGGACAGTCGTTCCCTGAAGCTTTCTTT,CASSPGQSFPEAFF
-,-,TRBV21-1,TRBJ1-1,TGTGCCAGCAGCCCCAGGGGGGCGCGTGAAGCTTTCTTT,CASSPRGAREAFF
-,-,TRBV19,TRBJ2-7,TGTGCCAGTAGCATCCAGCAGGGCTACGAGCAGTACTTC,CASSIQQGYEQYF
-,TRBD1,TRBV19,TRBJ2-7,TGTGCCAGTAGTAGAGACAGGGGGAGCTACGAGCAGTACTTC,CASSRDRGSYEQYF
-,TRBD1,TRBV27,TRBJ2-7,TGTGCCAGCAGTTTCCTCCCTGGAGGCGGGACAGGCTCCTACGAGCAGTACTTC,CASSFLPGGGTGSYEQYF
-,-,TRBV11-2,TRBJ2-5,TGTGCCAGCAGTGGGGACATCCAAGAGACCCAGTACTTC,CASSGDIQETQYF
few,TRBD1,TRBV5-6,TRBJ1-2,TGTGCCAGCAGCCCTACGGACAGGGGACGATATGGCTACACCTTC,CASSPTDRGRYGYTF
-,TRBD2,TRBV7-2,TRBJ2-7,TGTGCCAGCAGACAAGGGACTAGCGGGAGCGAGCAGTACTTC,CASRQGTSGSEQYF
-,TRBD1,TRBV2,TRBJ1-2,TGTGCCAGCAGTATCGGGACAGTCAACTATGGCTACACCTTC,CASSIGTVNYGYTF
-,TRBD2,TRBV9,TRBJ2-1,TGTGCCAGCAGCCCAAGCGGGGGGGCCTCCTACAATGAGCAGTTCTTC,CASSPSGGASYNEQFF
once,-,TRBV7-9,TRBJ2-7,TGTGCCAGCAGCTTAAACAGGGACCACGAGCAGTACTTC,CASSLNRDHEQYF
-,-,TRBV15,TRBJ1-2,TGTGCCACCAGCAGAGATTCGGGGAACTATGGCTACACCTTC,CATSRDSGNYGYTF
-,TRBD1,TRBV30,TRBJ1-1,TGTGCCTGGAGTGTACAGGGGGTGCGAGCTTTCTTT,CAWSVQGVRAFF
-,-,TRBV29-1,TRBJ2-1,TGCAGTTGGCTCCGCTACAATGAGCAGTTCTTC,CSWLRYNEQFF
-,-,TRBV7-9,TRBJ1-2,TGTGCCAGCAACCCTACTTCTACAGGGCCAAACTATGGCTACACCTTC,CASNPTSTGPNYGYTF
-,-,TRBV6-5,TRBJ1-1,TGTGCCAGCTCCATCTCGGGGGGGGGCACTGAAGCTTTCTTT,CASSISGGGTEAFF
-,-,TRBV5-1,TRBJ2-1,TGCGCCATCCTTCAGGACTATCATGAGTTCTTC,CAILQDYHEFF
-,TRBD2,TRBV7-9,TRBJ2-1,TGTGCCAGCAGCCCGATTAGCGGGAGGGCGGCATACAATGAGCAGTTCTTC,CASSPISGRAAYNEQFF